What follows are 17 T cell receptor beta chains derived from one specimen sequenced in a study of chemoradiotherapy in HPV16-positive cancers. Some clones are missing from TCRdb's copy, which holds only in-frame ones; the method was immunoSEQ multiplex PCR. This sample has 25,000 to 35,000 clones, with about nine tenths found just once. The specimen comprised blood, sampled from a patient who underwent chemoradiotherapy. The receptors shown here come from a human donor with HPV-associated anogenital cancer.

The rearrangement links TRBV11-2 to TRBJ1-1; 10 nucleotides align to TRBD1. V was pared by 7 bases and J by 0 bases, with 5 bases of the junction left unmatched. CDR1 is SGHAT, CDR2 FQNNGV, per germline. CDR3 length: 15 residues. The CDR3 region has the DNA TGTGCCAGCAACAGGGGACAGGGGCTGAACACTGAAGCTTTCTTT. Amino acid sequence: CASNRGQGLNTEAFF. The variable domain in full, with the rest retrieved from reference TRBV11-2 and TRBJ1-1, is EAGVAQSPRYKIIEKRQSVAFWCNPISGHATLYWYQQILGQGPKLLIQFQNNGVVDDSQLPKDRFSAERLKGVDSTLKIQPAKLEDSAVYLCASNRGQGLNTEAFFGQGTRLTVV.

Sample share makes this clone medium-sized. Written as DNA, the CDR3 is TGTGCCAGCAGCTTAGAATCCGCCAGCTCCTACAATGAGCAGTTCTTC. This gives the protein CASSLESASSYNEQFF. The chain has TRBV13 and TRBJ2-1; D remains ambiguous. Germline lookup yields CDR1 PRHDT and CDR2 FYEKMQ (reference sequence). This CDR3 comprises 16 residues. V was trimmed by 1 base and J by 0 bases, leaving 10 bases between them.

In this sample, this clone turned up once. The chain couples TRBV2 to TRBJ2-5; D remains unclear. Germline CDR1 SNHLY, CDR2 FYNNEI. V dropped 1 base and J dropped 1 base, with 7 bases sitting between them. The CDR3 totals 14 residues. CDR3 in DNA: TGTGCCAGCAGTGAAGACGTCGCCCAAGAGACCCAGTACTTC. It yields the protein CASSEDVAQETQYF.

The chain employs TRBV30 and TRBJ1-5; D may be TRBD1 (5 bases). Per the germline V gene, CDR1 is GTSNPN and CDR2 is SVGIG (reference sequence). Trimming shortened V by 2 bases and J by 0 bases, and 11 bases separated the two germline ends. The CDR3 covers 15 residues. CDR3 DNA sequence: TGTGCCTGGAGTTTGACGGGGGTTAGCAATCAGCCCCAGCATTTT. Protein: CAWSLTGVSNQPQHF.

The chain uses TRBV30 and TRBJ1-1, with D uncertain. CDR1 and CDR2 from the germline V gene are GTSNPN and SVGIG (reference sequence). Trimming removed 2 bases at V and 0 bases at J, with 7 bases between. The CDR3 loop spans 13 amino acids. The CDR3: CAWSLRVNTEAFF. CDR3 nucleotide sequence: TGTGCCTGGAGTTTACGGGTGAACACTGAAGCTTTCTTT.

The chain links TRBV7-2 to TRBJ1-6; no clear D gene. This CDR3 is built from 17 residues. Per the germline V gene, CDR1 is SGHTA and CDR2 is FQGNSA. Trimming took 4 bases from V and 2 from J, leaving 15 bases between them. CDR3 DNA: TGTGCCAGCAGCTCACCAGGTCGGGGAACCTATAATTCACCCCTCCACTTT. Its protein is CASSSPGRGTYNSPLHF.

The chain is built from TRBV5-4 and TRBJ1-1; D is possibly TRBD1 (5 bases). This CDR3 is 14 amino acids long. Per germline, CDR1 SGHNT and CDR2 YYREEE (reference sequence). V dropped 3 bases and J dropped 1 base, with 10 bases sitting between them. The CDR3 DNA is TGTGCCAGCAGCTCGGGGACGGCGAACACTGAAGCTTTCTTT. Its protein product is CASSSGTANTEAFF.

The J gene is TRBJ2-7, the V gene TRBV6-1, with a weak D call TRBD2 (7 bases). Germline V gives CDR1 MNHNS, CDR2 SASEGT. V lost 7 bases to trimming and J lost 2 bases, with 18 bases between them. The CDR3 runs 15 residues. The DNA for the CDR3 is TGTGCCAGCATCGACGAGGGCGGGGGCCCCTACGAGCAGTACTTC. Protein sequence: CASIDEGGGPYEQYF.

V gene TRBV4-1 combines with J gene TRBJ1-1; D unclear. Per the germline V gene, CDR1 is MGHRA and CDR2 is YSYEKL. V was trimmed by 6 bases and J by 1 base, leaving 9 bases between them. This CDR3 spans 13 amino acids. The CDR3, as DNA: TGCGCCAGCAGAGCCGGCAGGAACACTGAAGCTTTCTTT. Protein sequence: CASRAGRNTEAFF.

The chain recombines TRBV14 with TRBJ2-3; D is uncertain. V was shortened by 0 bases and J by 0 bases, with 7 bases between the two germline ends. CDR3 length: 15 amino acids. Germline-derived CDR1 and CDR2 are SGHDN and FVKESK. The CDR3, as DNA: TGTGCCAGCAGCCAAGAAGCTACTAGCACAGATACGCAGTATTTT. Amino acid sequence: CASSQEATSTDTQYF.

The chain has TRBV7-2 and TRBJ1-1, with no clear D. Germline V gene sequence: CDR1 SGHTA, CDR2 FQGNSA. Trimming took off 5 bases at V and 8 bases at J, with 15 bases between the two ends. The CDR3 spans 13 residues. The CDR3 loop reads CASSHEPQLEAFF. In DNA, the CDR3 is TGTGCCAGCAGCCACGAACCGCAACTCGAAGCTTTCTTT.

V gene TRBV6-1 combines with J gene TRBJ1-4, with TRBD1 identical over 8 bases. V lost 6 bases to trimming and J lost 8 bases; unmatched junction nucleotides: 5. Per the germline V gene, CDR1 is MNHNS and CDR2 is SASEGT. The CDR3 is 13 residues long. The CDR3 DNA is TGTGCCAGCAGGGTGGGACAGGTGGAAAAACTGTTTTTT. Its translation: CASRVGQVEKLFF.

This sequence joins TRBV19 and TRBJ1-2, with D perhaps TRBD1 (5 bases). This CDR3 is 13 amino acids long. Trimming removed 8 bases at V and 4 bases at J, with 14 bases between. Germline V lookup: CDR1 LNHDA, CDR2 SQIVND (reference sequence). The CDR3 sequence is CASLTADGYGYTF. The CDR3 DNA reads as TGTGCCAGTCTGACAGCTGACGGCTATGGCTACACCTTC.

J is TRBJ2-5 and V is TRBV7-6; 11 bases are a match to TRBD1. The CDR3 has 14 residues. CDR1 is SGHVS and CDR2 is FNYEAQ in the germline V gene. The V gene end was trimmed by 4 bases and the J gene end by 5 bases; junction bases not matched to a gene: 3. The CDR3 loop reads CASSSDRGQETQYF. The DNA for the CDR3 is TGTGCCAGCAGCTCGGACAGGGGGCAGGAGACCCAGTACTTC.

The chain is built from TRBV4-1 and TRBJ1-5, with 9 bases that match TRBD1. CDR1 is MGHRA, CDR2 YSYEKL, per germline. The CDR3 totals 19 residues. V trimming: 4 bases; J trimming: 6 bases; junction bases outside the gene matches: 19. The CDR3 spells CASSPIRTGGRVVGQPQHF. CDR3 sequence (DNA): TGCGCCAGCAGCCCAATTCGCACAGGGGGCAGGGTTGTAGGTCAGCCCCAGCATTTT.

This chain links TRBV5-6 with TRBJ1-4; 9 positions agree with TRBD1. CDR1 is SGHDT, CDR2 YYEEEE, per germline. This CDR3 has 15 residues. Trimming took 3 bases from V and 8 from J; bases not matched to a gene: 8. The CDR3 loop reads CASSSGTGRREKLFF. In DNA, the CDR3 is TGTGCCAGCAGCTCGGGGACAGGGAGGCGCGAAAAACTGTTTTTT. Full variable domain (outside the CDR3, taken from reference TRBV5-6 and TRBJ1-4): DAGVTQSPTHLIKTRGQQVTLRCSPKSGHDTVSWYQQALGQGPQFIFQYYEEEERQRGNFPDRFSGHQFPNYSSELNVNALLLGDSALYLCASSSGTGRREKLFFGSGTQLSVL.

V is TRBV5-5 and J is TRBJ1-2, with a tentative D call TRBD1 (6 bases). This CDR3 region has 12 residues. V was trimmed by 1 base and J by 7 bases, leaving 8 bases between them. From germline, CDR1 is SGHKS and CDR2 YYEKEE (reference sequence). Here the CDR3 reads CASSLTGIGYTF. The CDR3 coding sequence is TGTGCCAGCAGCTTGACAGGGATTGGCTACACCTTC.